These 24 T cell receptor beta chains were all obtained from the same sample, sequenced in a study of T cell repertoires in cytomegalovirus infection. MiXCR was run by TCRdb on the reads, yielding one entry per CDR3 protein. Altogether about 450,000 distinct CDR3 sequences are present, 31% being singletons, with the ten largest covering roughly 15%. Sequenced material: PBMCs. The receptors stem from a human donor in good health (CMV status not recorded). Some clones in this sample may be carry-over from other donors' samples.

The chain links TRBV20-1 to TRBJ1-5; D gene uncertain. Trimming shortened V by 5 bases and J by 10 bases, and 6 bases separated the two germline ends. Per the germline V gene, CDR1 is DFQATT and CDR2 is SNEGSKA (reference sequence). The CDR3 is made up of 9 amino acids. The CDR3 DNA reads as TGCAGTGCTGGAGGACCCCAGCATTTT. Its translation is CSAGGPQHF.

In DNA form, the CDR3 reads TGTGCCAGCAGCCAAGAGGGGGCAGGGGTCCGGGGGGAGGGCTACACCTTC. Amino acids: CASSQEGAGVRGEGYTF. The chain links TRBV4-2 to TRBJ1-2; possible D gene TRBD1, 6 bases. CDR3 size: 17 residues. V shed 0 bases and J shed 8 bases, with 22 bases lying between them. Per germline, CDR1 LGHNA and CDR2 YNFKEQ.

This clonotype has just a few counts. The V call is TRBV12-3 or TRBV12-4, the J call TRBJ2-3; D is possibly TRBD2 (6 bases). V dropped 7 bases and J dropped 2 bases, with 10 bases sitting between them. The CDR3 covers 13 residues. CDR3 nucleotide sequence: TGTGCCAGCATGGAGGGGTCCACAGATACGCAGTATTTT. Its protein is CASMEGSTDTQYF.

A few counts support this clonotype. The V call is TRBV12-3 or TRBV12-4, the J call TRBJ1-5; 8 bases map to TRBD1. This CDR3 region has 18 residues. The V and J ends lost 2 bases and 9 bases, in that order; junction bases with no gene match: 18. CDR3 amino acids: CASSLFRTGLKGIRPQHF. CDR3 DNA sequence: TGTGCCAGCAGTTTATTTAGGACAGGGCTTAAAGGGATTAGGCCCCAGCATTTT.

The sample holds a few counts of this clonotype. The chain recombines TRBV6-5 with TRBJ1-1, with a possible D match to TRBD1 (5 bases). CDR1 and CDR2 from the germline V gene are MNHEY and SVGAGI. V lost 7 bases and J 1 base, leaving 10 bases between the germline ends. This CDR3 has 13 residues. The CDR3 bases are TGTGCCAGCACCTACGGGGGGAACACTGAAGCTTTCTTT. The encoded protein is CASTYGGNTEAFF.

The chain couples TRBV5-1 to TRBJ2-1; D remains unclear. Germline V gene data show CDR1 as SGHRS and CDR2 as YFSETQ. The V and J ends lost 0 bases and 7 bases respectively, with 11 bases between them. The length of the CDR3 is 14 residues. The CDR3 loop reads CASSLVPHVNEQFF. In nucleotides, the CDR3 is TGCGCCAGCAGCTTGGTTCCCCACGTTAATGAGCAGTTCTTC. Drawing the rest from reference TRBV5-1 and TRBJ2-1, the complete variable domain is KAGVTQTPRYLIKTRGQQVTLSCSPISGHRSVSWYQQTPGQGLQFLFEYFSETQRNKGNFPGRFSGRQFSNSRSEMNVSTLELGDSALYLCASSLVPHVNEQFFGPGTRLTVL.

This chain links TRBV2 with TRBJ2-5; TRBD1 aligns across 8 bases. CDR1 and CDR2 from the germline V gene are SNHLY and FYNNEI. Trimming took 9 bases from V and 4 from J; bases not matched to a gene: 10. This CDR3 region has 14 residues. CDR3 sequence (DNA): TGTGCCAGTGGACAGGGCACCTCGGGAGAGACCCAGTACTTC. Protein: CASGQGTSGETQYF. The full variable domain, with the rest looked up from reference TRBV2 and TRBJ2-5, is EPEVTQTPSHQVTQMGQEVILRCVPISNHLYFYWYRQILGQKVEFLVSFYNNEISEKSEIFDDQFSVERPDGSNFTLKIRSTKLEDSAMYFCASGQGTSGETQYFGPGTRLLVL.

This clonotype was counted a single time. The chain uses TRBV19 and TRBJ2-1; the match to TRBD1 covers 9 bases. The junction had 10 bases not matched to a gene; V was cut back by 7 bases and J by 6 bases. CDR3 length: 15 residues. Germline-derived CDR1 and CDR2 are LNHDA and SQIVND (reference sequence). This CDR3 is CASMGGGTGRNEQFF. Here the CDR3 DNA reads TGTGCCAGTATGGGGGGGGGGACAGGGCGCAATGAGCAGTTCTTC.

The chain joins TRBV19 to TRBJ2-5, with D perhaps matching TRBD1 or TRBD2 (5 bases each). In germline, CDR1 is LNHDA, CDR2 SQIVND (reference sequence). This CDR3 has 14 amino acids. V gave up 6 bases and J gave up 4 bases, with 15 bases separating them. DNA of the CDR3: TGTGCCAGTAGAGATCAGGGACGAGGAGAGACCCAGTACTTC. Its protein product is CASRDQGRGETQYF.

This clonotype has a single count. The V and J genes are TRBV7-3 and TRBJ1-5; the D is unclear. The V and J ends lost 4 bases and 0 bases respectively, with 10 bases between them. Germline loops: CDR1 SGHTA, CDR2 FQGTGA. This CDR3 spans 15 amino acids. The CDR3 DNA follows: TGTGCCAGCAGCTCCCGCGGACCTAGCAATCAGCCCCAGCATTTT. The encoded protein is CASSSRGPSNQPQHF.

This clonotype was picked up a small number of times. V is TRBV2 and J is TRBJ2-7; weak D call: TRBD2 (6 bases). The V end lost 8 bases, the J end lost 1 base, and 12 bases lay between the germline ends. The V gene's germline CDR1 is SNHLY and CDR2 FYNNEI. The CDR3 contains 13 residues. CDR3 sequence reads: CASSSGESYEQYF. CDR3 DNA sequence: TGTGCCAGCTCTTCGGGGGAATCCTACGAGCAGTACTTC.

With respect to this clonotype: Lacking the conserved final phenylalanine or tryptophan, this CDR3 likely reflects a read error. The chain is built from TRBV7-6 and TRBJ2-7; 9 bases match TRBD2. Germline V gene data show CDR1 as SGHVS and CDR2 as FNYEAQ. The trim removed 2 bases at V and 2 bases at J, leaving 16 bases unmatched. The CDR3 consists of 19 residues. The CDR3 loop is CASSLLGRGGSGGPYEQYL. In nucleotides, the CDR3 is TGTGCCAGCAGCTTATTAGGGCGGGGGGGCTCGGGGGGCCCCTACGAGCAGTACTTA.

The rearrangement links TRBV7-8 to TRBJ2-3; 12 bases line up with TRBD2. With 5 bases clipped from V and 6 bases from J, the junction kept 9 bases outside the gene matches. Germline lookup yields CDR1 SGHVS and CDR2 FQNEAQ. The CDR3 is 16 residues long. The CDR3 reads CASSPWTSGDRDTQYF. CDR3 nucleotide sequence: TGTGCCAGCAGCCCGTGGACTAGCGGGGATCGGGATACGCAGTATTTT.

The chain employs TRBV10-1 and TRBJ2-3; D gene ambiguous. The CDR3 sequence is 14 residues long. Germline assignment: CDR1 WNHNN and CDR2 SYGVQD (reference sequence). V was pared by 3 bases and J by 2 bases, with 9 bases between. The chain's CDR3 is CASSEMLSTDTQYF. The CDR3 DNA follows: TGCGCCAGCAGTGAAATGCTATCCACAGATACGCAGTATTTT.

This clonotype was detected ten times or more. J is TRBJ1-5 and V is TRBV12-3 or TRBV12-4; no definite D call. V was shortened by 5 bases and J by 7 bases, with 18 bases between the two germline ends. This CDR3 contains 15 residues. The CDR3 sequence: CASSHSGGPRQPQHF. CDR3 in DNA: TGTGCCAGCAGTCACTCGGGCGGCCCCAGACAGCCCCAGCATTTT.

About this clonotype: The junction does not match germline at one end; this may be a read error. The chain is built from TRBV28 and TRBJ2-4, with D perhaps matching TRBD1 (6 bases). Germline values: CDR1 MDHEN, CDR2 SYDVKM. The CDR3 contains 16 residues. Here the CDR3 DNA reads TGTGCCAGCAGCCTTACAGGGCTTCTAGCCACAAACATTCAGTACTTC. Its protein product is CASSLTGLLATNIQYF.

The rearrangement links TRBV2 to TRBJ1-5, with 7 nucleotides matching TRBD1. The CDR3 is 16 amino acids. Trimming took 6 bases from V and 6 from J; bases not matched to a gene: 14. Germline CDR1 is SNHLY and CDR2 is FYNNEI. CDR3 loop: CASRRTGGTLGQPQHF. The CDR3 DNA reads as TGTGCCAGCAGAAGGACAGGCGGGACTTTGGGTCAGCCCCAGCATTTT. Based on the CDR3 plus reference TRBV2 and TRBJ1-5, the full variable domain is EPEVTQTPSHQVTQMGQEVILRCVPISNHLYFYWYRQILGQKVEFLVSFYNNEISEKSEIFDDQFSVERPDGSNFTLKIRSTKLEDSAMYFCASRRTGGTLGQPQHFGDGTRLSIL.

This CDR3 reads CASSQIPPDRVAGNTIYF. CDR3 coding DNA: TGTGCCAGCAGTCAAATTCCCCCCGACAGGGTGGCTGGAAACACCATATATTTT. J is TRBJ1-3 and V is TRBV7-6; 7 positions agree with TRBD1. Germline V gene sequence: CDR1 SGHVS, CDR2 FNYEAQ. CDR3 length: 18 residues. The ends lost 6 bases at V and 2 bases at J; junction bases unmatched: 16.

A few counts support this clonotype. The J gene is TRBJ1-1, the V gene TRBV7-2, with D possibly TRBD1 on 5 matching bases. Trimming stripped 8 bases from V and 5 bases from J, with 12 bases between. This CDR3 has 12 amino acids. Germline CDR1 is SGHTA and CDR2 is FQGNSA. CDR3 DNA sequence: TGTGCCAGCCGGCAGGGTGTAACTGAAGCTTTCTTT. Translation gives CASRQGVTEAFF.

This clonotype was observed many times. The rearrangement joins TRBV7-2 to TRBJ2-3; TRBD2 matches at 8 bases. This CDR3 contains 14 residues. CDR1 is SGHTA, CDR2 FQGNSA, per germline. V was clipped by 8 bases and J by 0 bases; unmatched bases: 4. The CDR3 sequence: CASGRGASTDTQYF. CDR3 coding DNA: TGTGCCAGCGGGCGGGGGGCTAGCACAGATACGCAGTATTTT. The whole variable domain, filled in from reference TRBV7-2 and TRBJ2-3, reads GAGVSQSPSNKVTEKGKDVELRCDPISGHTALYWYRQSLGQGLEFLIYFQGNSAPDKSGLPSDRFSAERTGGSVSTLTIQRTQQEDSAVYLCASGRGASTDTQYFGPGTRLTVL.

For this clonotype: A much larger clone is a single base away; this may be a read error. The chain has TRBV7-2 and TRBJ1-3, with D hard to call. The CDR3 has 15 residues. The V end lost 2 bases, the J end lost 4 bases, and 12 bases lay between the germline ends. Germline CDR1 is SGHTA and CDR2 is FQGNSA. The DNA for the CDR3 is TGTGCCAGCAGCTTACATCGTTCCCCCGGAAACACCATATATTTT. Its translation is CASSLHRSPGNTIYF.

The rearrangement joins TRBV5-6 to TRBJ2-1; TRBD1 might be the D (5 bases). V lost 4 bases, J lost 4 bases, and 27 bases lay in between. Germline V gene sequence: CDR1 SGHDT, CDR2 YYEEEE. The CDR3 has 19 residues. CDR3 residues: CASSHWDLTLTEMYNEQFF. Here the CDR3 DNA reads TGTGCCAGCAGCCACTGGGATCTTACGTTGACAGAGATGTACAATGAGCAGTTCTTC.

Only a few counts were recorded for this clonotype. V and J are TRBV12-3 or TRBV12-4 and TRBJ1-1; 7 bases align to TRBD1. The V and J ends lost 7 bases and 5 bases, in that order; junction bases with no gene match: 7. This CDR3 region has 13 residues. The CDR3 loop reads CASTLKGATEAFF. CDR3 DNA sequence: TGTGCCAGCACCCTTAAGGGGGCGACTGAAGCTTTCTTT.

The chain is built from TRBV6-6 and TRBJ2-3; tentatively, D is TRBD2 (6 bases). Trimming pared 6 bases from V and 6 bases from J, leaving 10 bases between. The CDR3 is 12 amino acids. Germline lookup yields CDR1 MNHNY and CDR2 SVGAGI (reference sequence). The DNA for the CDR3 is TGTGCCAGCAGGCGGGGTGTTGATACGCAGTATTTT. It codes for CASRRGVDTQYF.